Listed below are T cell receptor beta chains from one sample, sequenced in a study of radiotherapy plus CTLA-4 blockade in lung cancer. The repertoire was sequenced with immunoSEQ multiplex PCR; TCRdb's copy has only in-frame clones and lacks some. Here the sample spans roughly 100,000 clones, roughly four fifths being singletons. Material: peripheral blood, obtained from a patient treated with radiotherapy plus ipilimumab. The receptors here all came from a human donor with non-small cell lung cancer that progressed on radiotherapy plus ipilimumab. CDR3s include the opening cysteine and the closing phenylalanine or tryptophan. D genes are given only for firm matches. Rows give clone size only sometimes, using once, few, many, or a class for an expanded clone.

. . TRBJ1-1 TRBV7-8 TGTGCCAGCAGCGCCCAGCCCGGGAGGGACACTGAAGCTTTCTTT CASSAQPGRDTEAFF
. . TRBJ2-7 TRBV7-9 TGTGCCAGCAGCTTAATGGAGAAACACGAGCAGTACTTC CASSLMEKHEQYF
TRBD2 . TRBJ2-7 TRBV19 TGTGCCAGTAGTATAGTACTAGCGGACTACGAGCAGTACTTC CASSIVLADYEQYF
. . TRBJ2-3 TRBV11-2 TGTGCCAGCAGCTCTACTAGACAGCCAGCAACGCAGTATTTT CASSSTRQPATQYF
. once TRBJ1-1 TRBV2 TGTGCCAGCAGTGAACCCCCAGGGAGTGGAGCTTTCTTT CASSEPPGSGAFF
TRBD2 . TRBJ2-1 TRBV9 TGTGCCAGCAGCGAAGGCGGGAGCTCCTACAATGAGCAGTTCTTC CASSEGGSSYNEQFF
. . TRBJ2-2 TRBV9 TGTGCCAGCAGCGTAGCTCCTGCGAGCGGCACCGGGGAGCTGTTTTTT CASSVAPASGTGELFF
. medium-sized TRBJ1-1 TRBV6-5 TGTGCCAGCAGTTACTCGAGGAGGGGCAATCATGGTAAAGCTTTCTTT CASSYSRRGNHGKAFF
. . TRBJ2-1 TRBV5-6 TGTGCCAGCAGCCCCTCCTCTGGCGAAAATGAGCAGTTCTTC CASSPSSGENEQFF
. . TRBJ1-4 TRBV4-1 TGCGCCAGCAGCCAAGGAGGGACCTTGATCGGGGGGACTAATGAAAAACTGTTTTTT CASSQGGTLIGGTNEKLFF
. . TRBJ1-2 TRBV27 TGTGCCAGCAGTCTGCGACAGGAGGGTGGCTACACCTTC CASSLRQEGGYTF
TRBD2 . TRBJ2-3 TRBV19 TGTGCCAGTAGAAGAGAAAACCTAGCGGGAGGCACAGATACGCAGTATTTT CASRRENLAGGTDTQYF
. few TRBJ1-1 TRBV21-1 TGTGCCAGCAGCAAAGACAGGGAGGGTCCTGAAGCTTTCTTT CASSKDREGPEAFF
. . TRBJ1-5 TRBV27 TGTGCCAGCAGTTTTCGGGACGGCTCCCGGCAGCCCCAGCATTTT CASSFRDGSRQPQHF
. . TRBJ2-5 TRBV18 TGTGCCAGCTCACCACCTTCTTCCCGGGGAGAGACCCAGTACTTC CASSPPSSRGETQYF
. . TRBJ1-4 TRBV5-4 TGTGCCAGCAGCTGGAGCGCCGGGACAAGGGTCAATGAAAAACTGTTTTTT CASSWSAGTRVNEKLFF
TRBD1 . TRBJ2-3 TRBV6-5 TGTGCCAGCAGGGAAACAGGGGCAGATACGCAGTATTTT CASRETGADTQYF
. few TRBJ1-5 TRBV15 TGTGCCACCAGCAGAGTATCCCCAAGGGGGGATCAGCCCCAGCATTTT CATSRVSPRGDQPQHF
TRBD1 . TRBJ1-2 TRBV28 TGTGCCAGCAGTTCACCACAGGGGGCAGACTATGGCTACACCTTC CASSSPQGADYGYTF
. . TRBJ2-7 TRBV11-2 TGTGCCAGCAGCTTACGGACTGAGACTTACGAGCAGTACTTC CASSLRTETYEQYF
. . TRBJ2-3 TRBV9 TGTGCCAGCGAGGGAGGCGGGAGCACAGATACGCAGTATTTT CASEGGGSTDTQYF
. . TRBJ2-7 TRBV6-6 TGTGCCAGCAGTTACTCGGAGGGGGGATCCTACGAGCAGTACTTC CASSYSEGGSYEQYF
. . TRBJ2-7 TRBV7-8 TGTGCCAGCAGCTTAGCCAGGGCGGGCGAGCAGTACTTC CASSLARAGEQYF
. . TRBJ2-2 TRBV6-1 TGTGCCAGCAGTGAATTCGGAGCCGGGGAGCTGTTTTTT CASSEFGAGELFF
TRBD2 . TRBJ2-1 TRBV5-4 TGTGCCAGCAGCTTGGGGGCCGGGACTAGCGGGGTGAGCTCCTACAATGAGCAGTTCTTC CASSLGAGTSGVSSYNEQFF
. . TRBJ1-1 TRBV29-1 TGCAGCGTTGGGCGGGCGGGCACTGAAGCTTTCTTT CSVGRAGTEAFF
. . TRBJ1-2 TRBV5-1 TGCGCCAGCAGCGGACAGAACTATGGCTACACCTTC CASSGQNYGYTF
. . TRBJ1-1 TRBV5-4 TGTGCCAGCAGCCCCGCCTTGGGGGTGAACACTGAAGCTTTCTTT CASSPALGVNTEAFF
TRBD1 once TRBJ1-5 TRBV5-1 TGCGCCAGCAGCCCAAGGGGGGACAGTAATCAGCCCCAGCATTTT CASSPRGDSNQPQHF
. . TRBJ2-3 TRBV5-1 TGCGCCAGCAGCTTGATACCGGAGATGACAGATACGCAGTATTTT CASSLIPEMTDTQYF
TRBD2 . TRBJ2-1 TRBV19 TGTGCCAGTAGTATATCGGGCGGGAGTAACTACAATGAGCAGTTCTTC CASSISGGSNYNEQFF
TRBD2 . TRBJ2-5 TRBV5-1 TGCGCCAGCAGCTTGAATGCTGGACTAGTGGGAGCGGAGACCCAGTACTTC CASSLNAGLVGAETQYF
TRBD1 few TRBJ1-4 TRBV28 TGTGCCAGCAGTGCGACCGGGACAGGGGCCGGGGAACTGTTTTTT CASSATGTGAGELFF
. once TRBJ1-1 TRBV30 TGTGCCTGGAGTGTACGAGGGGCAGGCACTGAAGCTTTCTTT CAWSVRGAGTEAFF
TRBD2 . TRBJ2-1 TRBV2 TGTGCCAGCGGGGGACTAGCGGGAGTCGGTGGTGAGCAGTTCTTC CASGGLAGVGGEQFF
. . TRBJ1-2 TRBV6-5 TGTGCCAGCAGTGAAGTTCACACTGAGGGCTACACCTTC CASSEVHTEGYTF
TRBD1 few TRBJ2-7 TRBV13 TGTGCCAGCAGCTTAGTGGGACAGGGGGTCTACGAGCAGTACTTC CASSLVGQGVYEQYF
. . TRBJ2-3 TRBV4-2 TGTGCCAGCAGCCAAGAACCAGATCGGGAGCAGTATTTT CASSQEPDREQYF
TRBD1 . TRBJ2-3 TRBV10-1 TGCGCCACCTCAAGGACAGGCATCACAGATACGCAGTATTTT CATSRTGITDTQYF
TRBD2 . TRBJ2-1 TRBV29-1 TGCAGCGACTCGGGCGGGAGGGCAAATGAGCAGTTCTTC CSDSGGRANEQFF
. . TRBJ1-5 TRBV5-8 TGTGCCAGCAGCTTGAAGGGGACCGCCGTTCTCCCCCAGCATTTT CASSLKGTAVLPQHF
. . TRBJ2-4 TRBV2 TGTGCCAGCAGTGAGCTGGCGGGACTAGCCAAAAACATTCAGTACTTC CASSELAGLAKNIQYF
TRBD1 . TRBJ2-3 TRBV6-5 TGTGCCAGCAGTTACCAAGACAGGGGGCCAGATACGCAGTATTTT CASSYQDRGPDTQYF
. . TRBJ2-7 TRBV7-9 TGTGCCAGCAGCCCCGAGGACGTCTACGAGCAGTACTTC CASSPEDVYEQYF
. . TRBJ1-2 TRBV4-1 TGCGCCAGCAGCCAAGCTGCAGCCACCTATGGCTACACCTTC CASSQAAATYGYTF
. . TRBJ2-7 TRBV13 TGTGCCAGCAGTGGGGCAGGGGAGGCCTACGAGCAGTACTTC CASSGAGEAYEQYF
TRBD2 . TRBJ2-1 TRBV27 TGTGCCAGCAGTCCACTAGAGCGGGAGGTATACAATGAGCAGTTCTTC CASSPLEREVYNEQFF
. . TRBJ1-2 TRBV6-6 TGTGCCAGCAGATCGGCGATGGATGGCTACACCTTC CASRSAMDGYTF